The text below deals with one TCR beta chain. Its antigen target is currently unknown. From its cysteine to its phenylalanine, the CDR3 spans 14 amino acids. Only the protein is available. As encoded in the germline V gene (reference sequence), CDR1 is LGHDT while CDR2 is YNNKEL. From each donor, a roughly 2.6 ml peripheral blood sample was collected into PAXgene tubes and stored at -80 degrees C. Without any T cell sorting, total RNA was extracted from whole blood using the PAXgene blood miRNA kit on an automated QIAcube. Peripheral blood from monozygotic twin pairs concordant or discordant for inflammatory bowel disease was subjected to deep TCRalpha and TCRbeta repertoire profiling with unique molecular barcoding. For every twin pair, smoking habits were documented, and each individual was categorised as a current, former or never smoker. The sample comes from a study of monozygotic twins with inflammatory bowel disease (dated by TCRdb to between 2018 and 2020). Context from the whole study: The full study comprised some 30 monozygotic twin pairs: nine German pairs (four IBD-concordant, five IBD-discordant) and 19 IBD-discordant Danish pairs. Disease-associated traits were sought mainly through comparisons between IBD patients and their genetically identical healthy co-twins within discordant pairs. Each individual had, on average, about 151 000 unique TCRalpha sequences and 181 000 unique TCRbeta sequences available for analysis.

The library relied on 5' RACE. The input for every TCR library was approximately 3,500 ng of total RNA. For each sample, cDNA was synthesized in eight separate reactions using SMARTScribe reverse transcriptase. During cDNA synthesis, unique molecular identifiers containing a 6-nucleotide sample barcode were introduced by template switching. Two nested PCRs of roughly 16 and 10 cycles amplified the TCRalpha and TCRbeta cDNA, and bead purification followed each PCR. Before amplification, cDNA was treated with uracil DNA-glycosylase and purified using the QIAquick PCR purification kit. In the second PCR, Illumina TruSeq-compatible adapters and sample-specific barcodes were added. Library quality and concentration were checked on TapeStation and Qubit, and libraries were pooled at about 4.9 ng each. Sequencing of the pooled libraries was done on an Illumina HiSeq2500 single-index Rapid Run using custom sequencing primers and 2 x 100 bp reads. The authors processed their data as follows. MiGEC version 1.2.6 was used for UMI-based consensus assembly, which corrected PCR and sequencing errors. MiXCR version 2.1.1 was used to carry out V(D)J alignment, clonotype assembly and CDR3 extraction. Gene usage, clonotype sharing and MAIT/NKT TCR abundance were normalised by analysing the top 1000, 10 000 and 20 000 clonotypes per sample. After downsampling to 27 000 UMIs, diversity was calculated as the inverse Simpson index using the vegan R package. Paired Mann-Whitney U tests on discordant twin pairs were used, with Benjamini-Hochberg multiple-testing correction. After reprocessing by TCRdb, each CDR3 protein sequence is one entry, and no DNA is given. TCRdb, not the authors, supplied the V and J calls. Per the sample table, the count is over 100,000 distinct CDR3 sequences. 9.5% to 15% of the sample is in the top ten clones.

What the work shows at the level of the full study, not this receptor alone: Fewer clonotypes were shared with other individuals by IBD patients than by healthy twins, most markedly in patients showing signs of disease activity. The analysis was unable to tell different T cell subtypes apart. No single strong signal or clonotype linked to IBD turned up in the results, so the idea that one exists was not supported. Repertoire similarity did not differ between concordant and discordant twins, which could be due to limited statistical power. Because patients received different immunosuppressive treatments, the repertoires may have picked up extra background noise and variability between individuals. A decrease in TCRbeta repertoire diversity, as measured by inverse Simpson index, was observed in IBD patients compared with their healthy co-twins.

The TCR originated in a human donor with ulcerative colitis or Crohn's disease, or a healthy co-twin of an affected twin (not recorded which). Sequenced sample: blood. The chain uses TRBV3-1 and TRBJ1-1. The CDR3 protein: CASSPGRAFTEAFF.